Listed here are 25 T cell receptor beta chains from one sample, sequenced in a study of ipilimumab plus nivolumab after autologous stem cell transplantation. The protocol was immunoSEQ multiplex PCR, while the TCRdb copy is restricted to in-frame clones and leaves out a portion. The data show 9,000 to 15,000 clones, 69% seen once. Sequences were derived from PBMCs, sampled in a trial of ipilimumab plus nivolumab as post-transplant consolidation. These receptor sequences come from a male donor with diffuse large B-cell lymphoma.

This rearrangement joins TRBV5-8 to TRBJ1-1; unclear D gene. With 6 bases removed from V and 1 base from J, the gap between germline ends came to 13 bases. The length of the CDR3 is 14 residues. Germline CDR1 is SGHTS and CDR2 is YDEGEE. CDR3 DNA sequence: TGTGCCAGCACCCCTTTTGATCCGAACACTGAAGCTTTCTTT. It translates to CASTPFDPNTEAFF. Together with reference TRBV5-8 and TRBJ1-1, the CDR3 gives the full variable domain: EAGVTQSPTHLIKTRGQQATLRCSPISGHTSVYWYQQALGLGLQFLLWYDEGEERNRGNFPPRFSGRQFPNYSSELNVNALELEDSALYLCASTPFDPNTEAFFGQGTRLTVV.

This clone was seen a single time. Given a far larger clone just one base away, this is likely a sequencing read error. The J gene is TRBJ2-4, the V gene TRBV1. TRBV1 is an annotated pseudogene. CDR3 size: 14 residues. Written as DNA, the CDR3 is TGCACCAGCAGCCAAGAAGTGGGCGGACGGGCGTGGTACTTC. Amino acids: CTSSQEVGGRAWYF.

The chain couples TRBV7-9 to TRBJ1-2, with 9 bases aligning to TRBD1. V lost 1 base and J lost 3; bases outside the gene matches: 6. The CDR3 length is 16 residues. Germline V gene sequence: CDR1 SEHNR, CDR2 FQNEAQ (reference sequence). CDR3 in DNA: TGTGCCAGCAGCTTAGAGAGGGGACAGGGAGACTATGGCTACACCTTC. This translates into CASSLERGQGDYGYTF. Full variable domain (remainder filled in from reference TRBV7-9 and TRBJ1-2): DTGVSQNPRHKITKRGQNVTFRCDPISEHNRLYWYRQTLGQGPEFLTYFQNEAQLEKSRLLSDRFSAERPKGSFSTLEIQRTEQGDSAMYLCASSLERGQGDYGYTFGSGTRLTVV.

The chain carries TRBV5-1 and TRBJ2-7; weak D call: TRBD1 (6 bases). Germline-derived CDR1 and CDR2 are SGHRS and YFSETQ. There are 16 residues in the CDR3. V lost 3 bases to trimming and J lost 7 bases, with 23 bases between them. As DNA, the CDR3 is TGCGCCAGCAGCTGGGGGCCCAGGGGATTCTCGCGGGAGCAGTACTTC. Translating it yields CASSWGPRGFSREQYF.

DNA for the CDR3: TGTGCCAGCAGCACAGAGCCTTCCTACGAGCAGTACTTC. Encoded protein: CASSTEPSYEQYF. V usage is TRBV5-4 and J usage is TRBJ2-7; D remains ambiguous. The germline V gene has CDR1 SGHNT and CDR2 YYREEE (reference sequence). The CDR3 contains 13 residues. Trimming removed 4 bases at V and 1 base at J, with 9 bases between.

This chain connects TRBV2 to TRBJ2-3; 9 positions match TRBD2. This CDR3 has 16 residues. Germline V CDR1 and CDR2: SNHLY, FYNNEI. V lost 5 bases, J lost 0 bases, and 6 bases stayed unmatched. CDR3 sequence reads: CASSRVSGGSTDTQYF. CDR3 in DNA: TGTGCCAGCAGTAGGGTTAGCGGGGGCAGCACAGATACGCAGTATTTT.

The CDR3, as DNA: TGTGCCAGCAGTCCGGGGACTAGCGTAAACTACGAGCAGTACTTC. Translated, it gives CASSPGTSVNYEQYF. The V gene is TRBV28, the J gene TRBJ2-7, with TRBD2 matching 10 bases. J was trimmed by 3 bases and V by 5 bases; bases with no gene match: 7. Germline values: CDR1 MDHEN, CDR2 SYDVKM. The CDR3 has 15 amino acids.

The V gene is TRBV2, the J gene TRBJ2-7; D not certain. The V gene lost 0 bases and the J gene lost 5 bases, with 8 bases spanning the gap. Germline-derived CDR1 and CDR2 are SNHLY and FYNNEI. The CDR3 extends over 13 amino acids. In DNA, the CDR3 is TGTGCCAGCAGTGAAGCTGGAGTGGACGAGCAGTACTTC. Residues: CASSEAGVDEQYF.

This clone is labeled medium-sized. This chain joins TRBV9 and TRBJ1-5; 7 nucleotides agree with TRBD1. The CDR3 spans 15 residues. Germline CDR1 and CDR2: SGDLS and YYNGEE. V dropped 3 bases and J dropped 0; count of bases not matched to a gene: 3. CDR3 DNA: TGTGCCAGCAGCGCAGGGGGGAATAGCAATCAGCCCCAGCATTTT. It specifies CASSAGGNSNQPQHF.

The V gene is TRBV27, the J gene TRBJ2-6; unclear D gene. This CDR3 comprises 15 residues. The V gene lost 7 bases and the J gene lost 1 base, with 11 bases spanning the gap. CDR1 is MNHEY and CDR2 is SMNVEV in the germline V gene (reference sequence). CDR3 loop: CASTISLSGANVLTF. The CDR3 DNA reads as TGTGCCAGCACGATCAGCCTGTCTGGGGCCAACGTCCTGACTTTC.

The V call is TRBV29-1, the J call TRBJ2-2; D is unresolved. With 0 bases removed from V and 7 bases from J, the gap between germline ends came to 6 bases. In germline, CDR1 is SQVTM, CDR2 ANQGSEA. The CDR3 is 12 amino acids. The DNA of the CDR3 is TGCAGCGTTGAAGATTGGAGCGGGGAGCTGTTTTTT. This encodes CSVEDWSGELFF.

The gene calls are TRBV6-5 and TRBJ1-5; D is uncertain. There are 12 residues in the CDR3. Germline CDR1 reads MNHEY; CDR2 reads SVGAGI. The V gene lost 5 bases and the J gene lost 10 bases, with 12 bases spanning the gap. CDR3 sequence reads: CASSRDGGPQHF. Here the CDR3 DNA reads TGTGCCAGCAGTCGTGACGGCGGACCCCAGCATTTT.

This clone was counted at least ten times. The CDR3 DNA follows: TGTGCCAGCAGCGCGGGGGAATCCCCGGAGGCCCAGTACTTC. Translation: CASSAGESPEAQYF. The genes are TRBV9 and TRBJ2-5; maybe TRBD2 (6 bases). Germline loops: CDR1 SGDLS, CDR2 YYNGEE. The CDR3 consists of 14 residues. V was trimmed by 3 bases and J by 9 bases, leaving 18 bases between them.

This chain connects TRBV14 to TRBJ2-2, with no clear D. This CDR3 is 15 amino acids long. CDR1 is SGHDN and CDR2 is FVKESK in the germline V gene. The ends were cut back, 1 base at V and 2 bases at J, with 8 bases in the middle. The CDR3 loop reads CASSQVDFNTGELFF. The CDR3 nucleotides read TGTGCCAGCAGCCAAGTTGACTTTAACACCGGGGAGCTGTTTTTT.

This clone ranks as medium-sized. Other DNA sequences in the sample encode the same CDR3. V gene TRBV9 combines with J gene TRBJ2-2; 8 nucleotides match TRBD2. The CDR3 loop spans 14 amino acids. From germline, CDR1 is SGDLS and CDR2 YYNGEE. V lost 3 bases and J lost 6; bases outside the gene matches: 4. The CDR3 reads CASSEGTSPGELFF. DNA for the CDR3: TGTGCCAGCAGCGAAGGGACTAGTCCCGGGGAGCTGTTTTTT.

This sequence joins TRBV18 and TRBJ2-1, with TRBD2 identical over 7 bases. V shed 9 bases, J shed 0 bases, and the junction held 5 bases outside the gene matches. CDR1 is KGHSH, CDR2 LQKENI, per germline. The CDR3 contains 14 residues. The DNA of the CDR3 is TGTGCCAGTAATTCGGGGGGCTCCTACAATGAGCAGTTCTTC. The encoded protein is CASNSGGSYNEQFF.

The rearrangement joins TRBV6-1 to TRBJ2-3, with TRBD2 matching 13 bases. CDR1 and CDR2 (germline): MNHNS, SASEGT. The CDR3 covers 15 residues. With V trimmed by 6 bases and J by 3 bases, 3 bases remained unmatched. The chain's CDR3 is CASRVLAGGTDTQYF. CDR3 DNA: TGTGCCAGCAGGGTACTAGCGGGAGGGACAGATACGCAGTATTTT.

The chain employs TRBV6-1 and TRBJ1-1, with D hard to call. Deletions cut 5 bases from V and 4 bases from J, with 11 bases between. This CDR3 is built from 13 residues. Germline V gene lookup returns CDR1 MNHNS and CDR2 SASEGT. The CDR3 loop reads CASSLTLGTEAFF. The CDR3 bases are TGTGCCAGCAGTCTGACCTTGGGCACTGAAGCTTTCTTT.

This clone rates as medium-sized. This sequence joins TRBV6-5 and TRBJ2-7, with 9 nucleotides matching TRBD1. The trim removed 7 bases at V and 6 bases at J, leaving 10 bases unmatched. CDR3 length equals 14 residues. Looked up from germline, CDR1 is MNHEY and CDR2 is SVGAGI. The CDR3 loop is CASKTGTGISEQYF. The DNA of the CDR3 is TGTGCCAGCAAGACCGGGACAGGGATCAGCGAGCAGTACTTC.

J is TRBJ1-4 and V is TRBV4-1, with D perhaps matching TRBD1 (5 bases). V was trimmed by 6 bases and J by 0 bases, leaving 11 bases between them. Germline V gene data show CDR1 as MGHRA and CDR2 as YSYEKL. This CDR3 is 15 amino acids long. The CDR3: CASRTEPATNEKLFF. In DNA form, the CDR3 reads TGCGCCAGCAGGACAGAACCCGCAACTAATGAAAAACTGTTTTTT.

This clone was observed a few times. The chain uses TRBV6-5 and TRBJ2-5; 7 bases are a match to TRBD1. This CDR3 has 14 amino acids. Germline lookup yields CDR1 MNHEY and CDR2 SVGAGI. J lost 6 bases, V lost 0 bases, and 4 bases had no gene match. The CDR3 here is CASSYSTGFQTQYF. CDR3 DNA: TGTGCCAGCAGTTACTCGACAGGGTTTCAGACCCAGTACTTC.

V gene TRBV11-2 combines with J gene TRBJ2-1; tentative D call: TRBD2 (6 bases). This CDR3 region has 15 residues. Trimming cost V 5 bases and J 0 bases, with 11 bases left between them. The germline CDR1 and CDR2 sequences are SGHAT and FQNNGV. The CDR3 spells CASSLAGGSYNEQFF. In nucleotides, the CDR3 is TGTGCCAGCAGCCTCGCCGGGGGCTCCTACAATGAGCAGTTCTTC.

This clone was picked up a small number of times. The V and J genes are TRBV11-3 and TRBJ2-3; 10 nucleotides match TRBD2. Germline V gives CDR1 SGHNT, CDR2 YENEEA. The CDR3 sequence is 15 residues long. Germline trimming cut 0 bases from V and 6 bases from J; bases unmatched to any gene: 3. The CDR3 is CASSLELAGFDTQYF. The CDR3 nucleotides read TGTGCCAGCAGCTTAGAACTAGCGGGGTTTGATACGCAGTATTTT.

The rearrangement joins TRBV5-1 to TRBJ2-2, with 12 bases that match TRBD2. The V and J ends lost 4 bases and 8 bases, in that order; junction bases with no gene match: 6. Germline CDR1 reads SGHRS; CDR2 reads YFSETQ. The CDR3 runs to 15 residues. DNA of the CDR3: TGCGCCAGCAGCCCCAGGACTAGCGGGACGGGGGAGCTGTTTTTT. Its protein product is CASSPRTSGTGELFF.

The CDR3 region has the DNA TGCAGTGCTAGCGTATCCAATGAGCAGTTCTTC. Amino acid sequence: CSASVSNEQFF. V usage is TRBV20-1 and J usage is TRBJ2-1; D call uncertain. Germline assignment: CDR1 DFQATT and CDR2 SNEGSKA (reference sequence). The CDR3 has 11 residues. With 3 bases removed from V and 6 bases from J, the gap between germline ends came to 6 bases.